The TCR beta chain under discussion was sequenced for a study of T-cell memory formation after mild COVID-19. Overall study: Largely donor-specific TCR clusters were found.

A few counts support this clonotype. The junction departs from the called germline gene at one end, perhaps through a read error. TCRdb itself ran the 5' RACE reads through MiXCR, one entry per CDR3 protein. The data show 550,000 to 600,000 distinct CDR3 sequences, with roughly a fifth seen just once and around 9.2% held by the top ten. Germline-derived CDR1 and CDR2 are MNHEY and SMNVEV (reference sequence). CDR3 size: 15 residues. This receptor was identified in an adult woman who had mild COVID-19 (a few samples of this study predate the infection). Cell type and time point are not known. Source material: PBMCs or a T cell subset sorted from them (not recorded which). The gene calls are TRBV27 and TRBJ2-4; perhaps TRBD1 as D (6 bases). CDR3 region: CASSLMWTAQNIQYF. The CDR3 DNA reads as TGTGCCAGCAGTTTAATGTGGACAGCCCAAAACATTCAGTACTTC.